These 27 T cell receptor beta chains share one sample of origin, sequenced in a study of blood T cells in healthy people across ages. A second PCR, run for roughly 7 to 12 cycles, used a sample-barcoded 5' primer plus a J-beta primer mix. TCRdb reprocessed the 5' RACE reads with MiXCR, giving one entry per CDR3 protein. Counted here are more than 900,000 distinct CDR3 sequences, approximately 25% occurring once; the ten biggest clones make up about 0.69%. These data also formed part of another study, on T cells of mothers and their children.

Specimen: blood. These TCRs come from a girl aged 2 to 10 in good health.

As to this clonotype: One end of the junction does not line up with germline, which may come from a read error. The V call is TRBV12-3 or TRBV12-4, the J call TRBJ1-6, with a weak D call TRBD1 (5 bases). This CDR3 has 15 residues. CDR3 protein: CAGSLGGVAVSPLHF. CDR3 nucleotide sequence: TGTGCCGGCAGTTTAGGAGGGGTGGCGGTTTCACCCCTCCACTTT.

This clonotype was seen only a few times. The chain combines TRBV20-1 with TRBJ2-2; D perhaps matches TRBD1 (6 bases). This CDR3 region has 13 residues. The ends were cut back, 5 bases at V and 3 bases at J, with 10 bases in the middle. Germline assignment: CDR1 DFQATT and CDR2 SNEGSKA (reference sequence). The CDR3 DNA is TGCAGTGCTCGGGACAAACACACCGGGGAGCTGTTTTTT. Encoded protein: CSARDKHTGELFF.

V gene TRBV27 combines with J gene TRBJ1-1; the match to TRBD1 covers 8 bases. The CDR3 length is 12 residues. V was pared by 6 bases and J by 8 bases, with 5 bases of the junction left unmatched. Germline V gives CDR1 MNHEY, CDR2 SMNVEV (reference sequence). The CDR3 DNA is TGTGCCAGCAGAGGACAGGGTCTGGAAGCTTTCTTT. Translation gives CASRGQGLEAFF.

The gene calls are TRBV12-3 or TRBV12-4 and TRBJ2-5; D gene uncertain. The CDR3 loop spans 13 amino acids. The V end lost 7 bases, the J end lost 3 bases, and 12 bases lay between the germline ends. Here the CDR3 reads CASISDSEETQYF. In nucleotides, the CDR3 is TGTGCCAGCATCTCAGACTCGGAAGAGACCCAGTACTTC.

The chain couples TRBV6-8 to TRBJ2-7; tentatively, D is TRBD2 (5 bases). The V end was cut by 7 bases, the J end by 1 base, with 14 bases between. CDR1 MNHGY and CDR2 SAAAGT come from the germline V gene. The CDR3 length is 14 residues. The CDR3 DNA is TGTGCCAGCAAAACGAGGGTCTTTTCCTACGAGCAGTACTTC. This encodes CASKTRVFSYEQYF.

This clonotype has only one observation. V gene TRBV4-3 combines with J gene TRBJ2-1; 12 nucleotides match TRBD2. The ends lost 0 bases at V and 13 bases at J; junction bases unmatched: 7. CDR1 is LGHNA, CDR2 YSLEER, per germline. The CDR3 runs 15 residues. The CDR3 is CASSQESSGRAGQFF. CDR3 nucleotide sequence: TGCGCCAGCAGCCAAGAATCTAGCGGGAGGGCCGGACAGTTCTTC.

This clonotype was detected only a few times. The chain joins TRBV5-1 to TRBJ2-5; 8 positions match TRBD1. Germline assignment: CDR1 SGHRS and CDR2 YFSETQ. The trim removed 2 bases at V and 3 bases at J, leaving 6 bases unmatched. The CDR3 consists of 15 residues. CDR3 sequence: CASSFWDRPEETQYF. CDR3 sequence (DNA): TGCGCCAGCAGCTTCTGGGACAGGCCAGAAGAGACCCAGTACTTC.

Details on this clonotype: An end of the junction differs from the germline gene, which may be a read error. DNA for the CDR3: TGTGCCTGCAGCGTAGGACTAGCGGGAGGTACAGATACGCAGTATTTT. Protein: CACSVGLAGGTDTQYF. The rearrangement links TRBV9 to TRBJ2-3, with 14 bases aligning to TRBD2. This CDR3 is built from 16 residues. Germline lookup yields CDR1 SGDLS and CDR2 YYNGEE.

This clonotype was counted a few times. This chain uses TRBV20-1 with TRBJ2-7, with unresolved D. From germline, CDR1 is DFQATT and CDR2 SNEGSKA (reference sequence). The CDR3 is 13 residues long. V was clipped by 0 bases and J by 4 bases, with 10 bases between them. CDR3 region: CSARDRVNYEQYF. DNA for the CDR3: TGCAGTGCTAGAGACCGAGTGAATTACGAGCAGTACTTC.

In this sample, this clonotype turned up once. The rearrangement links TRBV7-9 to TRBJ1-2, with D possibly being TRBD1 (6 bases). The CDR3 loop spans 14 amino acids. Trimming removed 3 bases at V and 6 bases at J, with 14 bases between. Germline CDR1 is SEHNR and CDR2 is FQNEAQ (reference sequence). CDR3 nucleotide sequence: TGTGCCAGCAGCTTCCTGGTGGGGGCGCATGGCTACACCTTC. This codes for CASSFLVGAHGYTF.

The V gene is TRBV2, the J gene TRBJ2-3; D ambiguous. The CDR3 is 14 residues long. Germline assignment: CDR1 SNHLY and CDR2 FYNNEI. Between the trimmed V and J ends, which lost 6 bases and 6 bases, there was a span of 16 bases. Written as DNA, the CDR3 is TGTGCCAGCAGGCCTACGCCTTTTCGGGATACGCAGTATTTT. The encoded protein is CASRPTPFRDTQYF.

J is TRBJ1-1 and V is TRBV7-9; D perhaps matches TRBD1 (5 bases). Germline V gene lookup returns CDR1 SEHNR and CDR2 FQNEAQ (reference sequence). The CDR3 is made up of 18 amino acids. Trimming pared 1 base from V and 0 bases from J, leaving 18 bases between. Here the CDR3 DNA reads TGTGCCAGCAGCTTAGGTCGGGAGAAGGGGAACTTGAACACTGAAGCTTTCTTT. Translated: CASSLGREKGNLNTEAFF.

In its sample, this clonotype was seen many times. This chain connects TRBV28 to TRBJ2-7; TRBD2 agrees at 9 bases. CDR3 length equals 16 residues. Germline assignment: CDR1 MDHEN and CDR2 SYDVKM. Trimming took 6 bases from V and 6 from J; bases not matched to a gene: 15. DNA of the CDR3: TGTGCCAGCAGCCCCTCTTTGTGGGCGGGAGGGCGCGAGCAGTACTTC. Protein sequence: CASSPSLWAGGREQYF.

This clonotype was detected a few times. This chain connects TRBV5-1 to TRBJ2-1, with D perhaps TRBD2 (5 bases). From germline, CDR1 is SGHRS and CDR2 YFSETQ. The CDR3 spans 14 residues. V was trimmed by 0 bases and J by 6 bases, leaving 10 bases between them. The CDR3 here is CASSLGESGNEQFF. CDR3 sequence (DNA): TGCGCCAGCAGCTTGGGGGAGTCGGGCAATGAGCAGTTCTTC.

The chain carries TRBV25-1 and TRBJ2-3, with D possibly being TRBD1 (6 bases). The CDR3 is 16 amino acids. The germline V gene encodes CDR1 MGHDK and CDR2 SYGVNS. The germline V and J ends were trimmed by 2 bases and 2 bases, with 14 bases remaining between them. CDR3 sequence reads: CASSETQGLYTDTQYF. CDR3 nucleotide sequence: TGTGCCAGCAGTGAAACACAGGGCCTCTACACAGATACGCAGTATTTT.

The chain combines TRBV5-1 with TRBJ2-2; 11 bases align to TRBD2. Losses at the gene ends were 0 bases for V and 1 base for J; bases not matched to a gene: 5. The germline gives CDR1 SGHRS, CDR2 YFSETQ. The CDR3 length is 18 residues. CDR3 sequence: CASSLGLAGIVNTGELFF. CDR3 nucleotides: TGCGCCAGCAGCTTGGGACTAGCGGGGATCGTGAACACCGGGGAGCTGTTTTTT.

There are many counts of this clonotype. A junction boundary mismatches the germline segment, possibly from a read error. CDR3 sequence reads: CASSLGQGLETQYF. The CDR3 DNA follows: TGCGCCAGCAGCTTGGGGCAGGGGTTGGAGACCCAGTACTTC. The chain uses TRBV7-9 and TRBJ2-5; D possibly corresponds to TRBD1 (6 bases). The CDR3 spans 14 residues. Germline V CDR1 and CDR2: SEHNR, FQNEAQ (reference sequence). The variable domain in full, with the rest retrieved from reference TRBV7-9 and TRBJ2-5, is DTGVSQNPRHKITKRGQNVTFRCDPISEHNRLYWYRQTLGQGPEFLTYFQNEAQLEKSRLLSDRFSAERPKGSFSTLEIQRTEQGDSAMYLCASSLGQGLETQYFGPGTRLLVL.

This chain joins TRBV12-3 or TRBV12-4 and TRBJ1-2, with a possible D match to TRBD1 (5 bases). Trimming left V 5 bases short and J 4 bases short, with 17 bases between. The CDR3 extends over 15 amino acids. CDR3 loop: CASSLSSGGPYGYTF. The CDR3 DNA reads TGTGCCAGCAGTCTCTCCTCGGGGGGACCCTATGGCTACACCTTC.

The rearrangement links TRBV2 to TRBJ1-2; D is uncertain. The germline V gene encodes CDR1 SNHLY and CDR2 FYNNEI. The CDR3 totals 15 residues. Trimming shortened V by 1 base and J by 1 base, and 10 bases separated the two germline ends. This CDR3 is CASSEDSLFNYGYTF. The CDR3 nucleotides read TGTGCCAGCAGTGAAGACTCCCTATTTAACTATGGCTACACCTTC.

In this sample, this clonotype turned up a few times. The rearrangement joins TRBV7-8 to TRBJ1-1, with 9 positions matching TRBD1. Germline assignment: CDR1 SGHVS and CDR2 FQNEAQ. Losses at the gene ends were 0 bases for V and 5 bases for J; bases not matched to a gene: 4. The CDR3 is made up of 15 amino acids. The CDR3 reads CASSLAGQGGTEAFF. The CDR3 nucleotides are TGTGCCAGCAGCTTAGCGGGACAGGGTGGGACTGAAGCTTTCTTT. Full variable domain (rest looked up from reference TRBV7-8 and TRBJ1-1): GAGVSQSPRYKVAKRGQDVALRCDPISGHVSLFWYQQALGQGPEFLTYFQNEAQLDKSGLPSDRFFAERPEGSVSTLKIQRTQQEDSAVYLCASSLAGQGGTEAFFGQGTRLTVV.

The gene calls are TRBV7-9 and TRBJ2-6; D call uncertain. Trimming removed 8 bases from V and 0 bases from J, with 8 bases in between. Germline CDR1 is SEHNR and CDR2 is FQNEAQ (reference sequence). There are 14 residues in the CDR3. CDR3 loop: CASQYSSGANVLTF. CDR3 DNA sequence: TGTGCCAGCCAATATAGCTCTGGGGCCAACGTCCTGACTTTC.

The DNA for the CDR3 is TGTGCCAGCAGCTTAGGGGGACTGGGTCCGGAGCAGTTCTTC. This sequence encodes CASSLGGLGPEQFF. The gene calls are TRBV7-9 and TRBJ2-7, with D perhaps TRBD2 (6 bases). The better agreement between TRBJ2-1 and the DNA end casts doubt on the J call. The CDR3 spans 14 residues. Germline values: CDR1 SEHNR, CDR2 FQNEAQ (reference sequence).

The chain employs TRBV12-3 or TRBV12-4 and TRBJ1-5, with D unresolved. The CDR3 loop spans 13 amino acids. Trimming pared 3 bases from V and 7 bases from J, leaving 10 bases between. CDR3 protein: CASSLAFGQPQHF. CDR3 bases: TGTGCCAGCAGTTTGGCTTTTGGACAGCCCCAGCATTTT.

This clonotype turned up a few times. The gene calls are TRBV11-2 and TRBJ2-7; TRBD2 agrees at 14 bases. The ends lost 4 bases at V and 7 bases at J; junction bases unmatched: 15. Germline values: CDR1 SGHAT, CDR2 FQNNGV. This CDR3 contains 18 residues. The CDR3 spells CASSSAWGLAGATREQYF. Here the CDR3 DNA reads TGTGCCAGCAGCTCTGCGTGGGGACTAGCGGGAGCTACGAGAGAGCAGTACTTC.

The CDR3 nucleotides are TGCAGCGTTGCCGACAGGCTCACTGAAGCTTTCTTT. It specifies CSVADRLTEAFF. V usage is TRBV29-1 and J usage is TRBJ1-1; tentatively, D is TRBD1 (6 bases). CDR3 length: 12 residues. Germline values: CDR1 SQVTM, CDR2 ANQGSEA. Trimming stripped 4 bases from V and 4 bases from J, with 10 bases between.

This clonotype was detected a few times. The chain employs TRBV7-9 and TRBJ1-4; D remains ambiguous. The length of the CDR3 is 13 residues. Germline CDR1 is SEHNR and CDR2 is FQNEAQ (reference sequence). V was pared by 3 bases and J by 5 bases, with 7 bases between. CDR3 protein: CASSFKANEKLFF. As DNA, the CDR3 is TGTGCCAGCAGCTTTAAGGCGAATGAAAAACTGTTTTTT. The full variable domain, in which reference TRBV7-9 and TRBJ1-4 provide the parts outside the CDR3, is DTGVSQNPRHKITKRGQNVTFRCDPISEHNRLYWYRQTLGQGPEFLTYFQNEAQLEKSRLLSDRFSAERPKGSFSTLEIQRTEQGDSAMYLCASSFKANEKLFFGSGTQLSVL.

This clonotype turned up a few times. The chain recombines TRBV28 with TRBJ2-3; D possibly uses TRBD1 or TRBD2 (7 bases each). The germline V gene encodes CDR1 MDHEN and CDR2 SYDVKM. CDR3 length: 16 residues. The V gene lost 5 bases and the J gene lost 3 bases, with 18 bases spanning the gap. In DNA, the CDR3 is TGTGCCAGCAGTCCCCTAACAGGGGAGGGGACAGATACGCAGTATTTT. Amino acid sequence: CASSPLTGEGTDTQYF.